The clone carrying this TCR beta chain was detected many times. Germline loops: CDR1 SGHAT, CDR2 FQNNGV. V was cut by 2 bases and J by 3 bases, with 11 bases left in between. The CDR3 contains 15 residues. This sample is drawn from a study of tumor-infiltrating lymphocytes in oesophageal squamous cell carcinoma. TCRdb recomputed calls from the PCR reads with MiXCR, one row per CDR3 protein. The sample has under 20,000 distinct CDR3 sequences, 30% to 50% seen once. This chain links TRBV11-2 with TRBJ2-1; D might be TRBD1 or TRBD2, each matching 5 bases. The sequencing input was blood. The receptor comes from a male donor with esophageal squamous cell carcinoma. The CDR3 DNA is TGTGCCAGCAGCTTAAGCCGGGGCGACTACAATGAGCAGTTCTTC. It encodes CASSLSRGDYNEQFF.